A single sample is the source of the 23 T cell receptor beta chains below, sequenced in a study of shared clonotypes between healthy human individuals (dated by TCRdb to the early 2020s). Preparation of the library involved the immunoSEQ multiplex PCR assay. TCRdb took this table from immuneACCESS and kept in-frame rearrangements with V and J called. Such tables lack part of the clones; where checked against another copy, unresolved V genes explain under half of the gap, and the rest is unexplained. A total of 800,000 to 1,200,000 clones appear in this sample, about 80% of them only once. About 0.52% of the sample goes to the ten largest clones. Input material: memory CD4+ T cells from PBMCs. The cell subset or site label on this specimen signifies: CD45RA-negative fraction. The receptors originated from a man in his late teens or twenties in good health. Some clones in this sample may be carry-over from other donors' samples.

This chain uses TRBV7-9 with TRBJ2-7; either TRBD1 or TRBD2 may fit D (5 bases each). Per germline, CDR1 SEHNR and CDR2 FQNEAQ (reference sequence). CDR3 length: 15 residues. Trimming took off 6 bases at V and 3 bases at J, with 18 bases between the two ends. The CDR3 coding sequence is TGTGCCAGCAGTTCCCGGGACCGCGGAGACTACGAGCAGTACTTC. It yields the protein CASSSRDRGDYEQYF.

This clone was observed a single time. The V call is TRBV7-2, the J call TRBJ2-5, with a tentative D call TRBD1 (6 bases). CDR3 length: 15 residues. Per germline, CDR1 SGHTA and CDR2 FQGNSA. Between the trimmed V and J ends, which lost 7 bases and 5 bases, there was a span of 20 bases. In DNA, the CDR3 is TGTGCCAGCACCCTAGACGTGGGGGCTGGCGAGACCCAGTACTTC. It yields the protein CASTLDVGAGETQYF.

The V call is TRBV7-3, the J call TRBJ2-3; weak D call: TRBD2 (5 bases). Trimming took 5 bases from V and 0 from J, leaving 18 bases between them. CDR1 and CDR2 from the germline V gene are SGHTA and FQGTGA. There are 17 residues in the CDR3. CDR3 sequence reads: CASSQRASGLSTDTQYF. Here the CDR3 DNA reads TGTGCCAGCAGCCAAAGGGCGAGCGGCTTGAGCACAGATACGCAGTATTTT.

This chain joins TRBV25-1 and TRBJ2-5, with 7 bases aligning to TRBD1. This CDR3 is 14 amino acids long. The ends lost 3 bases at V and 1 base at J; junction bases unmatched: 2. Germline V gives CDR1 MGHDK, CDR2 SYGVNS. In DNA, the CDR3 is TGTGCCAGCAGTGATCGGGACAGCCAAGAGACCCAGTACTTC. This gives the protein CASSDRDSQETQYF.

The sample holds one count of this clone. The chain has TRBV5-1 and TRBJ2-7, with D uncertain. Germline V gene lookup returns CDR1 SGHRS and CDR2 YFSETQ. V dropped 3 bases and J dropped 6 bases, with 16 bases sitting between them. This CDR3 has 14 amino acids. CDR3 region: CASSSGGPALEQYF. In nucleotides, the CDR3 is TGCGCCAGCAGCTCAGGTGGTCCCGCCCTCGAGCAGTACTTC.

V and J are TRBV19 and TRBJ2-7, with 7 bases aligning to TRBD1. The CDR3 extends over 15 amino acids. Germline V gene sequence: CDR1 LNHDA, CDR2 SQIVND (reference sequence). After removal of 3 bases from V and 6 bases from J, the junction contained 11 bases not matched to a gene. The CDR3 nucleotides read TGTGCCAGTAGTATTCTGGGACAGTCACTGTCCGAGCAGTACTTC. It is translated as CASSILGQSLSEQYF.

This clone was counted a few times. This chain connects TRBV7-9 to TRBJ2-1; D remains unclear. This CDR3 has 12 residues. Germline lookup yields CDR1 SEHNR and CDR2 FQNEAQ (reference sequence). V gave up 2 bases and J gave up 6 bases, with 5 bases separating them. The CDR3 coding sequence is TGTGCCAGCAGCTTACACGCCAATGAGCAGTTCTTC. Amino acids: CASSLHANEQFF. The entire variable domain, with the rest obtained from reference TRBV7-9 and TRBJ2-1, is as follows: DTGVSQNPRHKITKRGQNVTFRCDPISEHNRLYWYRQTLGQGPEFLTYFQNEAQLEKSRLLSDRFSAERPKGSFSTLEIQRTEQGDSAMYLCASSLHANEQFFGPGTRLTVL.

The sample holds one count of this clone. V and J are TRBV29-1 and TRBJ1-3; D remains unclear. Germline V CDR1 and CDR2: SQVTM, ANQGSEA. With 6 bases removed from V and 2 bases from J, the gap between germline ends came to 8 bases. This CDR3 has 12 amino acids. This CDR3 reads CSVRSTGNTIYF. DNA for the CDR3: TGCAGCGTCCGGTCCACTGGAAACACCATATATTTT. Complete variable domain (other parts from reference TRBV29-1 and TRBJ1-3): SAVISQKPSRDICQRGTSLTIQCQVDSQVTMMFWYRQQPGQSLTLIATANQGSEATYESGFVIDKFPISRPNLTFSTLTVSNMSPEDSSIYLCSVRSTGNTIYFGEGSWLTVV.

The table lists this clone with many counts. This CDR3 is CAISESWPPTENSGANVLTF. The CDR3 DNA follows: TGTGCCATCAGTGAGTCGTGGCCCCCGACAGAGAACTCTGGGGCCAACGTCCTGACTTTC. The V and J genes are TRBV10-3 and TRBJ2-6; maybe TRBD1 (5 bases). CDR1 and CDR2 (germline): ENHRY, SYGVKD. There are 20 residues in the CDR3. Trimming pared 0 bases from V and 0 bases from J, leaving 18 bases between.

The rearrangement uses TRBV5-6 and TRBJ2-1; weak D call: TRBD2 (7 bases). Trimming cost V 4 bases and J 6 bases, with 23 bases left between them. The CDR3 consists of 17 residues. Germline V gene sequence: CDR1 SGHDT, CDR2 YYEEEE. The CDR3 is CASSPPGLIRGGNEQFF. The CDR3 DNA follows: TGTGCCAGCAGCCCGCCGGGACTCATAAGGGGGGGCAATGAGCAGTTCTTC.

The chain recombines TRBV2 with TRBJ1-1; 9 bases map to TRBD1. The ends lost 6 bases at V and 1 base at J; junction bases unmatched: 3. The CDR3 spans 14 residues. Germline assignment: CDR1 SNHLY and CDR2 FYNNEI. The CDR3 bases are TGTGCCAGCAGGGGGACAGGGACGAACACTGAAGCTTTCTTT. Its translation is CASRGTGTNTEAFF. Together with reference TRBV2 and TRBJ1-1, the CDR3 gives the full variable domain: EPEVTQTPSHQVTQMGQEVILRCVPISNHLYFYWYRQILGQKVEFLVSFYNNEISEKSEIFDDQFSVERPDGSNFTLKIRSTKLEDSAMYFCASRGTGTNTEAFFGQGTRLTVV.

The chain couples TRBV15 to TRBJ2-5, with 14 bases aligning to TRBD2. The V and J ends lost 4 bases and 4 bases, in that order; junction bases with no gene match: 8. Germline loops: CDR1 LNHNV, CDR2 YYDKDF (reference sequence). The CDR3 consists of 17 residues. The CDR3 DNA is TGTGCCACCAGCACCGGGACTAGCGGGAGTGTGGCAGAGACCCAGTACTTC. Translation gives CATSTGTSGSVAETQYF.

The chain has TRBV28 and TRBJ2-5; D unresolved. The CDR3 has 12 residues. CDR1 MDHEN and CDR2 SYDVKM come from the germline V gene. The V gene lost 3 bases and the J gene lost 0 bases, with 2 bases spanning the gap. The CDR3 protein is CASSLYQETQYF. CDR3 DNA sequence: TGTGCCAGCAGTTTGTACCAAGAGACCCAGTACTTC. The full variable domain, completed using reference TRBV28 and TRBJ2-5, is DVKVTQSSRYLVKRTGEKVFLECVQDMDHENMFWYRQDPGLGLRLIYFSYDVKMKEKGDIPEGYSVSREKKERFSLILESASTNQTSMYLCASSLYQETQYFGPGTRLLVL.

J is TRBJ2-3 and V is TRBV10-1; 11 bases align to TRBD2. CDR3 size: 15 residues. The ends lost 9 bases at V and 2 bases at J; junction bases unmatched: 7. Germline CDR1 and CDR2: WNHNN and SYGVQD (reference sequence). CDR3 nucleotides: TGCGCCAGTGGGACTAGCGGAGACATCACAGATACGCAGTATTTT. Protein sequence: CASGTSGDITDTQYF.

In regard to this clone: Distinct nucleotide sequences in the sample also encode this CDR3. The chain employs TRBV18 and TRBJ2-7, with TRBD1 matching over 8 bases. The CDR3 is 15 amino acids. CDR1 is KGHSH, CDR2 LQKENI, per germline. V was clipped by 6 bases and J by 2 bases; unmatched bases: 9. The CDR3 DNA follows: TGTGCCAGCTCCAGTGGGACAGGCCCTCCCTACGAGCAGTACTTC. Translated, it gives CASSSGTGPPYEQYF.

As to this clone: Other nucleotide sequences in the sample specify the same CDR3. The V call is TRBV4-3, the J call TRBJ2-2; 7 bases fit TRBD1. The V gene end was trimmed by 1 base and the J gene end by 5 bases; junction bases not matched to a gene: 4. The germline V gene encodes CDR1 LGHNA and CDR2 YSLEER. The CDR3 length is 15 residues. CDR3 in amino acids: CASSQGQGSTGELFF. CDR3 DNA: TGCGCCAGCAGCCAAGGACAGGGAAGTACCGGGGAGCTGTTTTTT.

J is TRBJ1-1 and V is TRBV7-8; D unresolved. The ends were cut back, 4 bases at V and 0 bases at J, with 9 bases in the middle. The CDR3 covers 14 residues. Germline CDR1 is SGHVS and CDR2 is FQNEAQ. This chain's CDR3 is CASSSIQLNTEAFF. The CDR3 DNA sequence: TGTGCCAGCAGCTCAATACAGTTGAACACTGAAGCTTTCTTT.

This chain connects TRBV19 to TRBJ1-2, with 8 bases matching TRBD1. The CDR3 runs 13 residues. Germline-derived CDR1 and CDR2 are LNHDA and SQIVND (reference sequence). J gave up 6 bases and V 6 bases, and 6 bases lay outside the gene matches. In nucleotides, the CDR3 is TGTGCCAGTAGGAGACAGGGGCGGGATGGCTACACCTTC. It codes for CASRRQGRDGYTF.

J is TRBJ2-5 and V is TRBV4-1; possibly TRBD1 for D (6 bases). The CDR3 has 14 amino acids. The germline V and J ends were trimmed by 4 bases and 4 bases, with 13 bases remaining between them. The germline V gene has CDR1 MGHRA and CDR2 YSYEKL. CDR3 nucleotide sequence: TGCGCCAGCAGCCTCGGGACACCAAGAGAGACCCAGTACTTC. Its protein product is CASSLGTPRETQYF.

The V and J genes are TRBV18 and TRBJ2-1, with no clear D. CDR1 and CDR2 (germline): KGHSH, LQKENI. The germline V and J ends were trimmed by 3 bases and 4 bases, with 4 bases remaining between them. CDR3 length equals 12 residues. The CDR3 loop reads CASSPDYNEQFF. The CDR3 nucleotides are TGTGCCAGCTCACCGGATTACAATGAGCAGTTCTTC.

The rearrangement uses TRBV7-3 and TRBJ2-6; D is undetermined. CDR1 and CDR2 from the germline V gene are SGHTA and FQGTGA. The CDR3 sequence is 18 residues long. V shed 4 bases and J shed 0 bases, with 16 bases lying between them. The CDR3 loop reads CASSYSSPGSSGANVLTF. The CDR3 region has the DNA TGTGCCAGCAGCTACAGCTCCCCGGGCTCCTCTGGGGCCAACGTCCTGACTTTC.

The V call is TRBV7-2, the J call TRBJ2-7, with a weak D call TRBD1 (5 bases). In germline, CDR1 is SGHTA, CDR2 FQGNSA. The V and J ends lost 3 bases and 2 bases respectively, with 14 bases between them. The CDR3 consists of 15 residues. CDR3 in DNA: TGTGCCAGCAGCTTCTCCATTGGGGCTACCTACGAGCAGTACTTC. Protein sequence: CASSFSIGATYEQYF.

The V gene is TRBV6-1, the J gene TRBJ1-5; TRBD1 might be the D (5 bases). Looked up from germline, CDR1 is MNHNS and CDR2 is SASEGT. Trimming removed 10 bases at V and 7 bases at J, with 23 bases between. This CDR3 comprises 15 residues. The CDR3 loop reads CATRSSSSRGQPQHF. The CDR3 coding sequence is TGTGCCACCCGAAGCTCCTCCAGTAGGGGCCAGCCCCAGCATTTT.